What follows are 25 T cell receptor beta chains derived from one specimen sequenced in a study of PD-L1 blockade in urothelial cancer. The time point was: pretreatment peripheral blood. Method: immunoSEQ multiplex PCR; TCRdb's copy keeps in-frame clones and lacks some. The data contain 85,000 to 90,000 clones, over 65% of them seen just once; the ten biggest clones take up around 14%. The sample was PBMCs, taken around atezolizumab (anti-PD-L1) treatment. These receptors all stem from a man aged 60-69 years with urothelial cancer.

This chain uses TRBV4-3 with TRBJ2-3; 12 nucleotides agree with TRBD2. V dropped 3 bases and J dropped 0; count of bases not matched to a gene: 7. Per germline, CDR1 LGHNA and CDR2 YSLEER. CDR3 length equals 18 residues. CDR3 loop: CASSQHSTSGGSTDTQYF. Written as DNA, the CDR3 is TGCGCCAGCAGCCAGCACTCGACTAGCGGGGGTAGCACAGATACGCAGTATTTT.

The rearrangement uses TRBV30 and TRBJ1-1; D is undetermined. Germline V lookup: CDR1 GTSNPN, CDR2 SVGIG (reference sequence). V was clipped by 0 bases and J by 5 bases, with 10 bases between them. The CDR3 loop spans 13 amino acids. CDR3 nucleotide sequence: TGTGCCTGGAGTGTGGGAGCGGGGACTGAAGCTTTCTTT. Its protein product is CAWSVGAGTEAFF.

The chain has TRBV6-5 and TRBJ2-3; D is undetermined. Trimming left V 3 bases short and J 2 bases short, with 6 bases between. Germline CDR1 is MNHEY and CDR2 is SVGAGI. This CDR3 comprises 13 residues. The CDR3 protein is CASSYSTTDTQYF. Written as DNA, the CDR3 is TGTGCCAGCAGTTATAGTACCACAGATACGCAGTATTTT.

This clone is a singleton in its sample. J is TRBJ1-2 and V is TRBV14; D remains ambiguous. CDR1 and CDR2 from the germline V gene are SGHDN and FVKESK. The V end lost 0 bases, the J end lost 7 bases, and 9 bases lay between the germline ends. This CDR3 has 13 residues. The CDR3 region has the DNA TGTGCCAGCAGCCAAGAAGGCTGGGCTGGCTACACCTTC. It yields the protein CASSQEGWAGYTF.

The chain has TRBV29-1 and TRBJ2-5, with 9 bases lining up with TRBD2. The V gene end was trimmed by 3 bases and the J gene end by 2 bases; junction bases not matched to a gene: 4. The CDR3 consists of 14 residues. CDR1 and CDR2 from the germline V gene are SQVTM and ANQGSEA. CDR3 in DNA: TGCAGCGTTGAGTCTAGCGGGAAACAAGAGACCCAGTACTTC. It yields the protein CSVESSGKQETQYF. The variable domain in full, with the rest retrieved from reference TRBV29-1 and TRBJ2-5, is SAVISQKPSRDICQRGTSLTIQCQVDSQVTMMFWYRQQPGQSLTLIATANQGSEATYESGFVIDKFPISRPNLTFSTLTVSNMSPEDSSIYLCSVESSGKQETQYFGPGTRLLVL.

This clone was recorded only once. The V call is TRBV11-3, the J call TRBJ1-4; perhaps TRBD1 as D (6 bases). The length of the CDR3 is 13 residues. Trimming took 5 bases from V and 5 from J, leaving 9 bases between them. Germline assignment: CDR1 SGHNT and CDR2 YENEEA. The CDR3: CASSPTGNEKLFF. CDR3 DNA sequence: TGTGCCAGCAGCCCGACAGGAAATGAAAAACTGTTTTTT. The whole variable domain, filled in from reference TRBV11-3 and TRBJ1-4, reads EAGVVQSPRYKIIEKKQPVAFWCNPISGHNTLYWYLQNLGQGPELLIRYENEEAVDDSQLPKDRFSAERLKGVDSTLKIQPAELGDSAVYLCASSPTGNEKLFFGSGTQLSVL.

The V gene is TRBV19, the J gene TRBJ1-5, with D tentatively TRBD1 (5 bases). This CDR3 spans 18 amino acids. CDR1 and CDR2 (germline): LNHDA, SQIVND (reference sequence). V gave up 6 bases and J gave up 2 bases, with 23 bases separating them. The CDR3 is CASRINTRNWGGNQPQHF. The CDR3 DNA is TGTGCCAGTAGGATAAACACGAGGAACTGGGGGGGCAATCAGCCCCAGCATTTT. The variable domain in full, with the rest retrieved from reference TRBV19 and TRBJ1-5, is DGGITQSPKYLFRKEGQNVTLSCEQNLNHDAMYWYRQDPGQGLRLIYYSQIVNDFQKGDIAEGYSVSREKKESFPLTVTSAQKNPTAFYLCASRINTRNWGGNQPQHFGDGTRLSIL.

CDR3: CASRLGQGAREQYF. CDR3 DNA sequence: TGTGCCAGCAGGTTGGGACAGGGGGCTAGGGAGCAGTACTTC. V gene TRBV28 combines with J gene TRBJ2-7; the match to TRBD1 covers 12 bases. Per germline, CDR1 MDHEN and CDR2 SYDVKM. The V gene end was trimmed by 6 bases and the J gene end by 7 bases; junction bases not matched to a gene: 7. The CDR3 contains 14 residues.

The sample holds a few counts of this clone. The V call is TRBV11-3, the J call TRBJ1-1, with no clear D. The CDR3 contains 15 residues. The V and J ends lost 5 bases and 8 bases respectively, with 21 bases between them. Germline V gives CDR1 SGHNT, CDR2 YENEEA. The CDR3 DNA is TGTGCCAGCAGCCGAGGCGGGGTTTATAAGTGGGAAGCTTTCTTT. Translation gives CASSRGGVYKWEAFF.

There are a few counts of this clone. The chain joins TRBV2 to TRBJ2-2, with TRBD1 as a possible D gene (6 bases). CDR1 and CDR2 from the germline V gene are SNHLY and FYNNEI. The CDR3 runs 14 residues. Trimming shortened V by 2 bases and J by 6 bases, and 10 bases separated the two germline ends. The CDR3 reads CASSETGWAGELFF. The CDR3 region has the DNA TGTGCCAGCAGTGAAACAGGGTGGGCCGGGGAGCTGTTTTTT.

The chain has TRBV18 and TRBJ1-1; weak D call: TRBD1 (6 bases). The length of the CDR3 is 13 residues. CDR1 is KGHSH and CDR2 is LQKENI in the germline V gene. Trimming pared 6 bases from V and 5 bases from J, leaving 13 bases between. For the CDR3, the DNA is TGTGCCAGCTCGCAGGGGCGGGTAACTGAAGCTTTCTTT. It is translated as CASSQGRVTEAFF. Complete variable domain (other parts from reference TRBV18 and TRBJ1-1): NAGVMQNPRHLVRRRGQEARLRCSPMKGHSHVYWYRQLPEEGLKFMVYLQKENIIDESGMPKERFSAEFPKEGPSILRIQQVVRGDSAAYFCASSQGRVTEAFFGQGTRLTVV.

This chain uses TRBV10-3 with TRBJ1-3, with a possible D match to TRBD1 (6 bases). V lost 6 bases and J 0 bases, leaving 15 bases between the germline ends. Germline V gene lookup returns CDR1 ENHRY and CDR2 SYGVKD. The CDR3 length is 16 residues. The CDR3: CAIRTERGSSGNTIYF. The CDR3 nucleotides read TGTGCCATCAGGACGGAGAGGGGGAGCTCTGGAAACACCATATATTTT.

Here the CDR3 reads CASSLRGGYGYTF. CDR3 bases: TGTGCCAGCAGCTTAAGGGGGGGCTATGGCTACACCTTC. The chain combines TRBV13 with TRBJ1-2; the D gene is possibly TRBD1 (6 bases). CDR1 and CDR2 from the germline V gene are PRHDT and FYEKMQ (reference sequence). Trimming removed 2 bases from V and 4 bases from J, with 8 bases in between. This CDR3 spans 13 amino acids.

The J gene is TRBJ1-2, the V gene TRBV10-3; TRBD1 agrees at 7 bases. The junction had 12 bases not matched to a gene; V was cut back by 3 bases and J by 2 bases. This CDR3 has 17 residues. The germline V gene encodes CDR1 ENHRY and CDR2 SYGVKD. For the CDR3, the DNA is TGTGCCATCAGTGAAAGACAGGGTTTTGACGGGAACTATGGCTACACCTTC. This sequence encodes CAISERQGFDGNYGYTF.

The CDR3 region is CASSSRTSGSQETQYF. CDR3 DNA sequence: TGTGCCAGCAGCTCGCGGACTAGCGGGAGCCAAGAGACCCAGTACTTC. V gene TRBV11-2 combines with J gene TRBJ2-5, with 13 bases identical to TRBD2. This CDR3 is 16 amino acids long. Per germline, CDR1 SGHAT and CDR2 FQNNGV. Trimming removed 4 bases from V and 1 base from J; junction bases left unmatched: 3.

DNA of the CDR3: TGTGCCAGCAGTTACGCGGGAAACAATGAGCAGTTCTTC. Translation: CASSYAGNNEQFF. The rearrangement joins TRBV6-6 to TRBJ2-1, with D possibly being TRBD2 (6 bases). V was clipped by 2 bases and J by 5 bases, with 7 bases between them. The germline gives CDR1 MNHNY, CDR2 SVGAGI (reference sequence). This CDR3 spans 13 amino acids.

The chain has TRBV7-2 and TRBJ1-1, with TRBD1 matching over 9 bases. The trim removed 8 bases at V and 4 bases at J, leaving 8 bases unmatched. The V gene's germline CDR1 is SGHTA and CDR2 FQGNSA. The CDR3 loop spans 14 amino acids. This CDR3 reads CASSTGGRSTEAFF. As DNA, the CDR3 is TGTGCCAGCTCCACAGGGGGCCGGAGCACTGAAGCTTTCTTT.

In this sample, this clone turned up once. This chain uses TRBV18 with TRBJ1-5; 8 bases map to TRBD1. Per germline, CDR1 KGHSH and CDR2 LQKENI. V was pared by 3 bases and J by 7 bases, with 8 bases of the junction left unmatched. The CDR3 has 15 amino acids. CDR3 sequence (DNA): TGTGCCAGCTCACCGACCCGGGACAGGCCCCAGCCCCAGCATTTT. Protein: CASSPTRDRPQPQHF.

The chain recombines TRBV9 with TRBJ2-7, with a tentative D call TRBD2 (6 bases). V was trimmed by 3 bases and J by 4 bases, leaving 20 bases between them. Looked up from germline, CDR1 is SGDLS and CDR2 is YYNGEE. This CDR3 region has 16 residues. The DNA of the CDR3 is TGTGCCAGCAGCGCCTTTGGCCGGGAGCCGGAATACGAGCAGTACTTC. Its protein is CASSAFGREPEYEQYF.

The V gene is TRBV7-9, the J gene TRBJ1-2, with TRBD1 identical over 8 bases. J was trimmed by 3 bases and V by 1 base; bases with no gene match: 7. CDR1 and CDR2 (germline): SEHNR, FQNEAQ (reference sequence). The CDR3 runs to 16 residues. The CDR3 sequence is CASSLVPTGDHYGYTF. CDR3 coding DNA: TGTGCCAGCAGCTTAGTTCCGACAGGGGACCACTATGGCTACACCTTC.

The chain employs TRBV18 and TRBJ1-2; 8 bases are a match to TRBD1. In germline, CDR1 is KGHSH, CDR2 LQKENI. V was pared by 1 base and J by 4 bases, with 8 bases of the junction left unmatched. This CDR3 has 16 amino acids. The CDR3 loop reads CASSPLGQGGIYGYTF. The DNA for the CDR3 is TGTGCCAGCTCACCACTCGGACAGGGAGGGATCTATGGCTACACCTTC.

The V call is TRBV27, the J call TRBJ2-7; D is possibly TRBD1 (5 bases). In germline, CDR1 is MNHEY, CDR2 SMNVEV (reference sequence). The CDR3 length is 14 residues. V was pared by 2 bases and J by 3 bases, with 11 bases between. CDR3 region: CASSLGQGFYEQYF. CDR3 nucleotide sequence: TGTGCCAGCAGTTTAGGGCAGGGATTCTACGAGCAGTACTTC.

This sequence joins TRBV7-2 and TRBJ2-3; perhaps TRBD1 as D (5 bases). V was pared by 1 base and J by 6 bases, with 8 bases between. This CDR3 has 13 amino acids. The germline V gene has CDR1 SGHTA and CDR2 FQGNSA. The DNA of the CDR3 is TGTGCCAGCAGCTTAGAGGGGTGGGATACGCAGTATTTT. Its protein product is CASSLEGWDTQYF.

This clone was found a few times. In nucleotides, the CDR3 is TGTGCCAGCACCAGGACAGGGGGCGAGGGTGAAGCTTTCTTT. Amino acid sequence: CASTRTGGEGEAFF. This chain links TRBV2 with TRBJ1-1; 11 nucleotides match TRBD1. The V segment lost 7 bases and the J segment 7 bases; nucleotides outside the gene matches: 8. The CDR3 has 14 residues. Germline lookup yields CDR1 SNHLY and CDR2 FYNNEI.

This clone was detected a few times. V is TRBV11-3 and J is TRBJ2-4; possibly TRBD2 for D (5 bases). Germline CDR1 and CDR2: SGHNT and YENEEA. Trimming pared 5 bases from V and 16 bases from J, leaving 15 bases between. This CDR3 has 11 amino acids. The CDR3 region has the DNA TGTGCCAGCAGCGAAGCGGTCCTCCTCTACTTC. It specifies CASSEAVLLYF.